This T cell receptor beta chain was profiled in a study of blood T cell repertoires in COVID-19. V gave up 0 bases and J gave up 0 bases, with 6 bases separating them. The CDR3 loop spans 16 amino acids. Germline CDR1 LGHNA, CDR2 YNFKEQ. Here immunoSEQ multiplex PCR was the method, and the copy in TCRdb shows in-frame clones only, minus some. This sample carries 300,000 to 350,000 clones, roughly 89% of them seen once, and the ten largest clones take approximately 9.3%. This clonotype was sampled from a man in his thirties or forties with COVID-19, enrolled during active disease. The chain uses TRBV4-2 and TRBJ2-6; TRBD1 might be the D (5 bases). Specimen: peripheral blood. The CDR3 region is CASSQDDSSGANVLTF. CDR3 nucleotide sequence: TGTGCCAGCAGCCAAGATGACAGCTCTGGGGCCAACGTCCTGACTTTC.